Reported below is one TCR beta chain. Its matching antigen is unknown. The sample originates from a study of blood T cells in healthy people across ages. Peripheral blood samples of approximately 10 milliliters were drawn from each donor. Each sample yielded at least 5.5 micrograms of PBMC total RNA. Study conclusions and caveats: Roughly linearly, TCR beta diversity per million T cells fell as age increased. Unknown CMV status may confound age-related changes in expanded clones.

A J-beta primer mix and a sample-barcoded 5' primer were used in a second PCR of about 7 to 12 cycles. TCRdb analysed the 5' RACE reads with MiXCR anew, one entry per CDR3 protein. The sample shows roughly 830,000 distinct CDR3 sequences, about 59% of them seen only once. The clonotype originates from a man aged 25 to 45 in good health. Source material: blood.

The CDR3 spells CSAEVSGSNEQFF. CDR3 DNA: TGCAGTGCTGAGGTGAGCGGGAGTAATGAGCAGTTCTTC. The gene calls are TRBV20-1 and TRBJ2-1, with 8 bases identical to TRBD2. The CDR3 has 13 residues. V shed 5 bases and J 7 bases; nucleotides not matched to a gene: 7. Looked up from germline, CDR1 is DFQATT and CDR2 is SNEGSKA (reference sequence).